This T cell receptor (beta chain) was recovered during a study of T cells in Graves' hyperthyroidism and ophthalmopathy. The CDR3 is 15 amino acids. Germline V lookup: CDR1 SQVTM, CDR2 ANQGSEA. V was cut by 4 bases and J by 3 bases, with 18 bases left in between. Regions amplified from RNA transcripts were the TCR beta CDR3 regions. Initially, a first-round RT-PCR of the TCR CDR3 employed the HTBI primer set. TCRdb reprocessed the multiplex PCR reads via MiXCR and lists one record per CDR3 protein. This repertoire shows about 840,000 distinct CDR3 sequences, roughly 40% found once; its top ten account for 7.5% to 9.5%.

The TCR was taken from a young man with Graves' hyperthyroidism. The chain links TRBV29-1 to TRBJ1-1; maybe TRBD1 (5 bases). Sequenced sample: blood. CDR3 in amino acids: CSVAGTNQPHTEAFF. The CDR3 DNA reads as TGCAGCGTTGCTGGGACTAATCAGCCCCACACTGAAGCTTTCTTT.